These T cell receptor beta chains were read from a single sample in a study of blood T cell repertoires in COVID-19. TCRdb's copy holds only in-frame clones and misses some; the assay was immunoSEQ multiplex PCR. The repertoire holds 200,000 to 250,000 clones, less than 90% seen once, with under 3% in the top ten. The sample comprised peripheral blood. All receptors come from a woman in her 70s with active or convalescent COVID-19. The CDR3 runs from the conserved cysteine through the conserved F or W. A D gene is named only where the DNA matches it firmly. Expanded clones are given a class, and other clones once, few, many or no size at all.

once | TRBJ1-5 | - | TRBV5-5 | TGTGCCAGCAGCCCAGACTTGGGCAATCAGCCCCAGCATTTT | CASSPDLGNQPQHF
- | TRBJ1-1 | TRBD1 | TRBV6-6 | TGTGCCAGCAGGGGACAGGAAAAGAACACTGAAGCTTTCTTT | CASRGQEKNTEAFF
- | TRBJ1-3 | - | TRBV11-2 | TGTGCCAGCAGCTTAACAGGGCCCCCGGGTAACACCATATATTTT | CASSLTGPPGNTIYF
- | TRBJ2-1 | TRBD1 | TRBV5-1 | TGCGCCAGCAGCTTGGAGGGGGCGAGCTCCTACAATGAGCAGTTCTTC | CASSLEGASSYNEQFF
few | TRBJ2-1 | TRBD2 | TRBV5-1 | TGCGCCAGCAGGGGGACTAGCGGGGCCAATGAGCAGTTCTTC | CASRGTSGANEQFF
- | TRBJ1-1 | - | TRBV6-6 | TGTGCCAGCAGCCTCAGGTACGGGAACACTGAAGCTTTCTTT | CASSLRYGNTEAFF
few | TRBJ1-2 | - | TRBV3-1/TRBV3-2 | TGTGCCAGCAGCCAAGGAACCAACCCTCCGGGAGGCTACACCTTC | CASSQGTNPPGGYTF
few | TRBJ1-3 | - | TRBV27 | TGTGCCAGCAGTAAAGGGGGTTTCTCTGGAAACACCATATATTTT | CASSKGGFSGNTIYF
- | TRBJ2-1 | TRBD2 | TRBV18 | TGTGCCAGCTCACCACCGAGCGGGAGAGGGAGTGAGCAGTTCTTC | CASSPPSGRGSEQFF
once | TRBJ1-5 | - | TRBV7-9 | TGTGCCAGCAGTTTCGGGGGAATCGCTTATCAGCCCCAGCATTTT | CASSFGGIAYQPQHF
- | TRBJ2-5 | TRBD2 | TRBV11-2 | TGTGCCAGCAGCTGGGGGGGTACTCGGCCCCAGTACTTC | CASSWGGTRPQYF
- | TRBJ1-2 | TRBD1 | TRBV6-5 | TGTGCCAGCAGTCGGGGGACAGGATTATATGGCTACACCTTC | CASSRGTGLYGYTF
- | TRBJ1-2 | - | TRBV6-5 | TGTGCCAGCAGTTACTCCCTATGGGGACTTCTGGGTGGCTACACCTTC | CASSYSLWGLLGGYTF
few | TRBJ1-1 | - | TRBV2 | TGTGCCAGCAGGGGGCAAGGGAACACTGAAGCTTTCTTT | CASRGQGNTEAFF
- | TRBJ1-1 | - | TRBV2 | TGTGCCAGCAGGGCCTCGGGGAACACTGAAGCTTTCTTT | CASRASGNTEAFF
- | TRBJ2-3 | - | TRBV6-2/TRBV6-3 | TGTGCCAGCAGTTACGCCAGGGCCCCCGCAGATACGCAGTATTTT | CASSYARAPADTQYF
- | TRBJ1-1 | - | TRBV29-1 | TGCAGCGTCCGACCCCCGGGGACTGAAGCTTTCTTT | CSVRPPGTEAFF
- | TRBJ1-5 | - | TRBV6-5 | TGTGCCAGCAGTTACTCGAACGCGGTCCAGCCCCAGCATTTT | CASSYSNAVQPQHF
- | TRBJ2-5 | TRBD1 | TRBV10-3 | TGTGCCTCGAGGGACAGGGTTGGAGAGACCCAGTACTTC | CASRDRVGETQYF
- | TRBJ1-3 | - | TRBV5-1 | TGCGCCAGCAGCTTGGACGGGAACCCTGGAAACACCATATATTTT | CASSLDGNPGNTIYF
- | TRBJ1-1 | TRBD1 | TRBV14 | TGTGCCAGCAGCCCCGGGACAGGGAACACTGAAGCTTTCTTT | CASSPGTGNTEAFF
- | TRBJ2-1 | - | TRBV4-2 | TGTGCCAGCAGCCAGAACCGGGAAAATGAGCAGTTCTTC | CASSQNRENEQFF
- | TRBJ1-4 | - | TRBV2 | TGTGCCAGCAGTGCAAGGGGTTGGGAAAAACTGTTTTTT | CASSARGWEKLFF
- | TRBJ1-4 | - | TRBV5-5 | TGTGCCAGCAGCCCCGGACTGAGGAATGAAAAACTGTTTTTT | CASSPGLRNEKLFF
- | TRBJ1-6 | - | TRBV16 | TGTGCCAGCAGCCAATCAGGGGCGCAGAATAATTCACCCCTCCACTTT | CASSQSGAQNNSPLHF
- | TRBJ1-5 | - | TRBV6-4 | TGTGCCAGCAGTGTACGGGAAGATCAGCCCCAGCATTTT | CASSVREDQPQHF
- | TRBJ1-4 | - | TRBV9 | TGTGCCAGCAGCGTAGGTTTCGGGAGGCAGCTTAATGAAAAACTGTTTTTT | CASSVGFGRQLNEKLFF
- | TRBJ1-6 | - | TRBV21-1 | TGTGCCAGCTTACATTCTAATTCACCCCTCCACTTT | CASLHSNSPLHF
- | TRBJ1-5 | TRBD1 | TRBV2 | TGTGCCACCAGGAGAGGACAGGGGGGCAATCAGCCCCAGCATTTT | CATRRGQGGNQPQHF
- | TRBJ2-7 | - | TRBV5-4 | TGTGCCAGCAGCTTGGGTAGAGGACAGAAGTACGAGCAGTACTTC | CASSLGRGQKYEQYF
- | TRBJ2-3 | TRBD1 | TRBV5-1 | TGCGCCAGCAGCCCCCCGACAGGGGTTGGAGATACGCAGTATTTT | CASSPPTGVGDTQYF
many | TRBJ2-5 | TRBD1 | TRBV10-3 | TGTGCCATCAGTCGGACAGGGGGCCAAGAGACCCAGTACTTC | CAISRTGGQETQYF
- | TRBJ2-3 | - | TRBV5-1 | TGCGCCAGCAGCGCCTGGACAACTACTAGCACAGATACGCAGTATTTT | CASSAWTTTSTDTQYF
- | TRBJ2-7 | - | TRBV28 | TGTGCCAGCAGCTACCCGGGACACCCGGACGAGCAGTACTTC | CASSYPGHPDEQYF
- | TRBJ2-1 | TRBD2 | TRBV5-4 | TGTGCCAGCAGCTTGCTATCTAGCGGGAGCTCCCTCTCCTACAATGAGCAGTTCTTC | CASSLLSSGSSLSYNEQFF
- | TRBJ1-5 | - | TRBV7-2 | TGTGCCAGCAGCGATGGCCGGGGGGGCAATCAGCCCCAGCATTTT | CASSDGRGGNQPQHF
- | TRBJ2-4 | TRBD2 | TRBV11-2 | TGTGCCAGCAGCCAGACTAGCGGGAGTTCCTTAGCCAAAAACATTCAGTACTTC | CASSQTSGSSLAKNIQYF
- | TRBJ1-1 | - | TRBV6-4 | TGTGCCAGCAGTGACTCTATGGGCGGGCACATGAACACTGAAGCTTTCTTT | CASSDSMGGHMNTEAFF
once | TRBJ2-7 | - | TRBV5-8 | TGTGCCAGCAGCCTATGGACAGTCACCTACGAGCAGTACTTC | CASSLWTVTYEQYF
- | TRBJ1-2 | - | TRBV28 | TGTGCCAGCAGTACTACTGCTGGCCGCACCTTC | CASSTTAGRTF
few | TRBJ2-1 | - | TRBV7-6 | TGTGCCAGCAGCTCAAGGGGTCACGGTGAGCAGTTCTTC | CASSSRGHGEQFF
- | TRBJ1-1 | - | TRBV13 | TGTGCCAGCAGCCGCACGCGAAAACCAGGGTTAAACACTGAAGCTTTCTTT | CASSRTRKPGLNTEAFF
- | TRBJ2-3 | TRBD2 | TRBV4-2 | TGTGCCAGCAGCCAAGCCGAAGCGGGAGGCACCAGCACAGATACGCAGTATTTT | CASSQAEAGGTSTDTQYF
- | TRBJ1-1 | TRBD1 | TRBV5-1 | TGCGCCAGCAGCTCCTACAGGGGCACTGAAGCTTTCTTT | CASSSYRGTEAFF
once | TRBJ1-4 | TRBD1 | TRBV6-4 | TGTGCCAGCAGTCCCGGGACAGGGTCGAAACTGTTTTTT | CASSPGTGSKLFF
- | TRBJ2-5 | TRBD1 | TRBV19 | TGTGCCAGTAGTCTGAAACAGGGGGCCGAGACCCAGTACTTC | CASSLKQGAETQYF
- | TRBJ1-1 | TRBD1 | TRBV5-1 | TGCGCCAGCTCCCGGGCCCGGGGTGTCAGGGGGCAGGATGAAGCTTTCTTT | CASSRARGVRGQDEAFF
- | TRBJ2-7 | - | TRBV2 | TGTGCCAGCTTTTTCCCCAGGTCAAAAGAGCAGTACTTC | CASFFPRSKEQYF
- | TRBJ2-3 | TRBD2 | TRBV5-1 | TGCGCCAGCAGCATCGGGACTAGCGGGGGGGCTGGCACAGATACGCAGTATTTT | CASSIGTSGGAGTDTQYF
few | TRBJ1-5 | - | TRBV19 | TGTGCCAGTAGTATTAAGGGGTCGACTGATAGCAATCAGCCCCAGCATTTT | CASSIKGSTDSNQPQHF
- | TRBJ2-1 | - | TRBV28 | TGTGCCAGCAGTTCCCCCTCAGGAGCGGGTCTATACAATGAGCAGTTCTTC | CASSSPSGAGLYNEQFF
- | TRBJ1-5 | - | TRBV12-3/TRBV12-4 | TGTGCCAGCCAGGGTAGTGGCAATCAGCCCCAGCATTTT | CASQGSGNQPQHF
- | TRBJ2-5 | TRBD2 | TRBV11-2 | TGTGCCAGCAGCTCACACACTAGCGGGGGTAAAGAGACCCAGTACTTC | CASSSHTSGGKETQYF
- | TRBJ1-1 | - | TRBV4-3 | TGCGCCAGCAGCCCATCTCTAGCAGCGGTGATGAACACTGAAGCTTTCTTT | CASSPSLAAVMNTEAFF